Each of the 18 T cell receptor beta chains below was sequenced from the same sample in a study of OX40 agonist ivuxolimab in advanced cancers. The assay was immunoSEQ multiplex PCR, and TCRdb's table has in-frame clones only and misses some. The repertoire holds about 54,000 clones, with more than 85% as singletons. The sample consisted of CD4+ or CD8+ T cells sorted from blood, taken in a trial of the OX40 agonist ivuxolimab. Receptors were obtained from an adult with an advanced solid tumor such as melanoma, head and neck, liver or kidney cancer.

This chain uses TRBV4-1 with TRBJ2-5, with D tentatively TRBD1 or TRBD2 (6 bases each). The DNA matches TRBJ2-7 better at its end, which makes the J call doubtful. CDR1 MGHRA and CDR2 YSYEKL come from the germline V gene. The CDR3 length is 14 residues. The CDR3 sequence is CASSPEEGAYEQYF. CDR3 in DNA: TGCGCCAGCAGCCCAGAGGAGGGGGCCTACGAGCAGTACTTC.

V gene TRBV7-6 combines with J gene TRBJ2-3; 12 bases match TRBD2. CDR1 is SGHVS, CDR2 FNYEAQ, per germline. This CDR3 is 17 amino acids long. V was pared by 1 base and J by 2 bases, with 4 bases of the junction left unmatched. CDR3 residues: CASSLEASGGDTDTQYF. In nucleotides, the CDR3 is TGTGCCAGCAGCTTAGAGGCTAGCGGGGGGGACACAGATACGCAGTATTTT.

The gene calls are TRBV28 and TRBJ2-1, with 15 bases fitting TRBD2. Germline CDR1 and CDR2: MDHEN and SYDVKM. The ends lost 7 bases at V and 0 bases at J; junction bases unmatched: 7. The CDR3 loop spans 18 amino acids. DNA for the CDR3: TGTGCCAGCATCCCCTTGGGACTAGCGGGAGGCTCCTACAATGAGCAGTTCTTC. It specifies CASIPLGLAGGSYNEQFF.

The genes are TRBV9 and TRBJ1-2; a possible D gene is TRBD1 (5 bases). Germline CDR1 reads SGDLS; CDR2 reads YYNGEE. This CDR3 is 12 amino acids long. The ends were cut back, 4 bases at V and 8 bases at J, with 12 bases in the middle. CDR3 nucleotides: TGTGCCAGCAGCTTGGGGACTGGGGGCTACACCTTC. Its protein is CASSLGTGGYTF.

This clone was recorded once. The chain links TRBV7-2 to TRBJ2-3; weak D call: TRBD2 (6 bases). The germline V and J ends were trimmed by 1 base and 0 bases, with 8 bases remaining between them. Germline lookup yields CDR1 SGHTA and CDR2 FQGNSA. CDR3 length equals 15 residues. The CDR3 is CASSLGGTSTDTQYF. The CDR3 DNA follows: TGTGCCAGCAGCTTAGGGGGGACTAGCACAGATACGCAGTATTTT.

This chain connects TRBV4-3 to TRBJ2-1; D gene ambiguous. Deletions cut 1 base from V and 0 bases from J, with 7 bases between. Looked up from germline, CDR1 is LGHNA and CDR2 is YSLEER. The CDR3 runs to 15 residues. Here the CDR3 reads CASSQGGASYNEQFF. As DNA, the CDR3 is TGCGCCAGCAGCCAAGGAGGAGCCTCCTACAATGAGCAGTTCTTC.

This clone is a singleton in its sample. This chain uses TRBV4-3 with TRBJ1-1; 7 bases map to TRBD1. The J segment lost 2 bases and the V segment lost 0 bases, leaving 15 bases of the junction unmatched. Germline values: CDR1 LGHNA, CDR2 YSLEER. This CDR3 spans 19 amino acids. The CDR3, as DNA: TGCGCCAGCAGCCAAGATAAAGTTCTGGTCGGGACAGATAACACTGAAGCTTTCTTT. It codes for CASSQDKVLVGTDNTEAFF.

The chain uses TRBV4-1 and TRBJ2-3; TRBD2 aligns across 10 bases. CDR3 length: 19 residues. The germline V gene encodes CDR1 MGHRA and CDR2 YSYEKL. Trimming removed 1 base from V and 4 bases from J; junction bases left unmatched: 14. The CDR3: CASSQGASGGRLGADTQYF. CDR3 in DNA: TGCGCCAGCAGCCAAGGGGCTAGCGGGGGAAGGCTTGGCGCAGATACGCAGTATTTT.

The V call is TRBV7-2, the J call TRBJ2-7; 10 bases are shared with TRBD1. The trim removed 5 bases at V and 4 bases at J, leaving 8 bases unmatched. This CDR3 spans 15 amino acids. CDR1 and CDR2 (germline): SGHTA, FQGNSA. This CDR3 is CASSPGWTGGYEQYF. CDR3 sequence (DNA): TGTGCCAGCAGCCCTGGCTGGACAGGGGGGTACGAGCAGTACTTC.

In its sample, this clone was seen once. The chain couples TRBV6-5 to TRBJ2-2; maybe TRBD1 (6 bases). The CDR3 consists of 15 residues. Trimming left V 0 bases short and J 1 base short, with 6 bases between. CDR1 is MNHEY, CDR2 SVGAGI, per germline. This CDR3 is CASSYSTGNTGELFF. CDR3 sequence (DNA): TGTGCCAGCAGTTACTCGACAGGGAACACCGGGGAGCTGTTTTTT.

This clone has just a few counts. This chain uses TRBV4-1 with TRBJ2-1; possibly TRBD2 for D (6 bases). V lost 0 bases to trimming and J lost 0 bases, with 12 bases between them. The CDR3 is 17 residues long. Germline-derived CDR1 and CDR2 are MGHRA and YSYEKL. Here the CDR3 reads CASSQELFGGSYNEQFF. Written as DNA, the CDR3 is TGCGCCAGCAGCCAAGAGCTATTCGGGGGCTCCTACAATGAGCAGTTCTTC.

CDR3 nucleotides: TGCAGCGTCGTAGCGGGAGTGAGCACAGATACGCAGTATTTT. As protein: CSVVAGVSTDTQYF. The rearrangement uses TRBV29-1 and TRBJ2-3; 9 bases align to TRBD2. After removal of 6 bases from V and 0 bases from J, the junction contained 4 bases not matched to a gene. Germline assignment: CDR1 SQVTM and CDR2 ANQGSEA. There are 14 residues in the CDR3.

The V gene is TRBV6-6, the J gene TRBJ1-5, with 7 bases that match TRBD1. This CDR3 is 14 amino acids long. Germline lookup yields CDR1 MNHNY and CDR2 SVGAGI (reference sequence). Trimming cost V 4 bases and J 3 bases; bases outside gene matches: 3. DNA for the CDR3: TGTGCCAGCAGTTTGGGACAGCCCAATCAGCCCCAGCATTTT. Its translation is CASSLGQPNQPQHF.

In DNA, the CDR3 is TGTGCCAGCAGCTTCCCAGCGGGAGACGGTACAGATACGCAGTATTTT. Its translation: CASSFPAGDGTDTQYF. The rearrangement uses TRBV7-9 and TRBJ2-3, with 8 bases aligning to TRBD2. CDR1 is SEHNR and CDR2 is FQNEAQ in the germline V gene (reference sequence). The CDR3 contains 16 residues. V shed 3 bases, J shed 3 bases, and the junction held 8 bases outside the gene matches.

This clone was picked up a small number of times. The V gene is TRBV7-9, the J gene TRBJ1-2; weak D call: TRBD1 (5 bases). CDR1 and CDR2 from the germline V gene are SEHNR and FQNEAQ (reference sequence). The CDR3 extends over 13 amino acids. Trimming pared 5 bases from V and 7 bases from J, leaving 14 bases between. For the CDR3, the DNA is TGTGCCAGCAGCCTGGGGGGAGTAGGTGGCTACACCTTC. It yields the protein CASSLGGVGGYTF.

The rearrangement joins TRBV14 to TRBJ2-7, with D tentatively TRBD1 or TRBD2 (5 bases each). Trimming stripped 0 bases from V and 6 bases from J, with 15 bases between. The CDR3 spans 15 residues. In germline, CDR1 is SGHDN, CDR2 FVKESK. CDR3 sequence: CASSQEQGVSFEQYF. CDR3 in DNA: TGTGCCAGCAGCCAAGAGCAGGGAGTATCGTTCGAGCAGTACTTC.

This clone was recorded once. The chain is built from TRBV29-1 and TRBJ1-5, with no clear D. The CDR3 has 14 residues. The germline V gene has CDR1 SQVTM and CDR2 ANQGSEA. The CDR3 DNA reads TGCAGTACAAAGGGAGAGGGCAGCAATCAGCCCCAGCATTTT. Its translation is CSTKGEGSNQPQHF.

This clone is termed medium-sized (0.01 to 0.1%). The chain employs TRBV4-2 and TRBJ2-7; perhaps TRBD2 as D (5 bases). V was trimmed by 0 bases and J by 0 bases, leaving 9 bases between them. The CDR3 contains 15 residues. From germline, CDR1 is LGHNA and CDR2 YNFKEQ. CDR3 DNA sequence: TGTGCCAGCAGCCAAGAAACCGGGAACTCCTACGAGCAGTACTTC. Protein product: CASSQETGNSYEQYF.